Below, 15 T cell receptor beta chains from the same sample are listed, as sequenced in a study of blood T cell repertoires in COVID-19. Measured with immunoSEQ multiplex PCR; TCRdb has only the in-frame clones, and not every one. The sample yields about 320,000 clones, around 85% seen once. The sample comprised PBMCs or T cells enriched from blood (not recorded which). These receptors all stem from a woman aged 25-40 years who had been exposed to COVID-19.

V gene TRBV7-9 combines with J gene TRBJ2-7, with TRBD1 as a possible D gene (5 bases). The CDR3 runs to 12 residues. Germline V gene sequence: CDR1 SEHNR, CDR2 FQNEAQ (reference sequence). The ends were cut back, 4 bases at V and 6 bases at J, with 10 bases in the middle. The CDR3 coding sequence is TGTGCCAGCAGCTCCCGACAGCCCGAGCAGTACTTC. Residues: CASSSRQPEQYF.

This clone occurred a few times. This sequence joins TRBV3-1 (or the pseudogene TRBV3-2) and TRBJ1-1; possible D gene TRBD1, 6 bases. The CDR3 covers 13 residues. CDR1 is LGHDT, CDR2 YNNKEL, per germline (reference sequence). V lost 1 base to trimming and J lost 6 bases, with 9 bases between them. CDR3 nucleotide sequence: TGTGCCAGCAGCCAAGGGGGGACACCTGAAGCTTTCTTT. This gives the protein CASSQGGTPEAFF.

This chain connects TRBV7-3 to TRBJ2-5, with 11 bases identical to TRBD2. V shed 5 bases and J 5 bases; nucleotides not matched to a gene: 10. Per the germline V gene, CDR1 is SGHTA and CDR2 is FQGTGA. The CDR3 is made up of 16 amino acids. CDR3 region: CASSPHTSGSRETQYF. The DNA of the CDR3 is TGTGCCAGCAGCCCCCATACTAGCGGGAGTCGGGAGACCCAGTACTTC. Drawing the rest from reference TRBV7-3 and TRBJ2-5, the complete variable domain is GAGVSQTPSNKVTEKGKYVELRCDPISGHTALYWYRQSLGQGPEFLIYFQGTGAADDSGLPNDRFFAVRPEGSVSTLKIQRTERGDSAVYLCASSPHTSGSRETQYFGPGTRLLVL.

The CDR3 is CASSPGGPYTDTQYF. CDR3 bases: TGTGCCAGCAGCCCCGGGGGGCCCTACACAGATACGCAGTATTTT. The chain carries TRBV7-9 and TRBJ2-3; TRBD2 might be the D (7 bases). The CDR3 covers 15 residues. Germline-derived CDR1 and CDR2 are SEHNR and FQNEAQ (reference sequence). Deletions cut 5 bases from V and 2 bases from J, with 14 bases between.

J is TRBJ1-1 and V is TRBV7-8; D possibly corresponds to TRBD1 (6 bases). Trimming removed 3 bases from V and 1 base from J, with 12 bases in between. Germline V gene sequence: CDR1 SGHVS, CDR2 FQNEAQ. This CDR3 spans 15 amino acids. CDR3 protein: CASSFNRAPNTEAFF. CDR3 sequence (DNA): TGTGCCAGCAGCTTTAACAGGGCCCCGAACACTGAAGCTTTCTTT.

The gene calls are TRBV6-5 and TRBJ1-1; D unresolved. With 6 bases removed from V and 6 bases from J, the gap between germline ends came to 11 bases. The CDR3 is made up of 12 amino acids. The germline V gene has CDR1 MNHEY and CDR2 SVGAGI. DNA of the CDR3: TGTGCCAGCAGATCCATAGTAGCTGAAGCTTTCTTT. This encodes CASRSIVAEAFF.

The V call is TRBV12-3 or TRBV12-4, the J call TRBJ1-6; D might be TRBD1 (6 bases). V was shortened by 6 bases and J by 7 bases, with 10 bases between the two germline ends. The CDR3 length is 13 residues. As DNA, the CDR3 is TGTGCCAGCAGGGGGGCTTGGAATTCACCCCTCCACTTT. Translated: CASRGAWNSPLHF.

The chain carries TRBV7-9 and TRBJ1-5; no reliable D call. V lost 6 bases and J 0 bases, leaving 12 bases between the germline ends. The CDR3 consists of 15 residues. Germline CDR1 SEHNR, CDR2 FQNEAQ (reference sequence). The CDR3 sequence is CASSPGPDSNQPQHF. The CDR3 DNA reads as TGTGCCAGCAGTCCCGGTCCCGATAGCAATCAGCCCCAGCATTTT.

The chain recombines TRBV28 with TRBJ1-2, with 8 bases fitting TRBD1. V shed 5 bases and J 0 bases; nucleotides not matched to a gene: 2. The CDR3 sequence is 14 residues long. The germline V gene encodes CDR1 MDHEN and CDR2 SYDVKM. The CDR3 here is CASSQGAANYGYTF. In nucleotides, the CDR3 is TGTGCCAGCAGTCAGGGGGCAGCTAACTATGGCTACACCTTC.

Note on this clone: The DNA is omitted, as the CDR3 cannot be located on it reliably, and the CDR3 follows TCRdb's listing. The chain joins TRBV28 to TRBJ1-2. Counting both end residues, the CDR3 totals 15 amino acids. Germline CDR1 reads MDHEN; CDR2 reads SYDVKM. CDR3 in amino acids: CASSGGDFRGYGYTF.

V usage is TRBV5-8 and J usage is TRBJ1-3; D ambiguous. This CDR3 comprises 16 residues. Germline assignment: CDR1 SGHTS and CDR2 YDEGEE. V was pared by 1 base and J by 3 bases, with 14 bases between. The CDR3 spells CASSLIDMSHGNTIYF. CDR3 nucleotide sequence: TGTGCCAGCAGCTTGATTGACATGTCGCATGGAAACACCATATATTTT. Together with reference TRBV5-8 and TRBJ1-3, the CDR3 gives the full variable domain: EAGVTQSPTHLIKTRGQQATLRCSPISGHTSVYWYQQALGLGLQFLLWYDEGEERNRGNFPPRFSGRQFPNYSSELNVNALELEDSALYLCASSLIDMSHGNTIYFGEGSWLTVV.

The gene calls are TRBV7-8 and TRBJ1-5; D uncertain. This CDR3 spans 15 amino acids. With 5 bases removed from V and 3 bases from J, the gap between germline ends came to 14 bases. CDR1 is SGHVS and CDR2 is FQNEAQ in the germline V gene. The CDR3 reads CASSPREAFNQPQHF. The CDR3 region has the DNA TGTGCCAGCAGCCCGAGGGAGGCGTTCAATCAGCCCCAGCATTTT.

This clone was seen only a few times. This chain links TRBV28 with TRBJ2-3; 8 nucleotides align to TRBD1. CDR1 MDHEN and CDR2 SYDVKM come from the germline V gene. CDR3 length: 15 amino acids. The V segment lost 6 bases and the J segment 4 bases; nucleotides outside the gene matches: 9. CDR3 coding DNA: TGTGCCAGCAGCCCAAATACAGGGGGGTCAGATACGCAGTATTTT. The encoded protein is CASSPNTGGSDTQYF.

The V gene is TRBV7-2, the J gene TRBJ2-3, with TRBD1 matching over 7 bases. J gave up 4 bases and V 6 bases, and 7 bases lay outside the gene matches. The CDR3 contains 14 residues. Germline CDR1 SGHTA, CDR2 FQGNSA. CDR3 sequence: CASSWDSFADTQYF. CDR3 DNA sequence: TGTGCCAGCAGTTGGGACAGTTTTGCAGATACGCAGTATTTT. Full variable domain (outside the CDR3, taken from reference TRBV7-2 and TRBJ2-3): GAGVSQSPSNKVTEKGKDVELRCDPISGHTALYWYRQSLGQGLEFLIYFQGNSAPDKSGLPSDRFSAERTGGSVSTLTIQRTQQEDSAVYLCASSWDSFADTQYFGPGTRLTVL.

The count of this clone is one. V is TRBV28 and J is TRBJ2-1, with TRBD1 matching over 7 bases. The CDR3 length is 16 residues. The germline gives CDR1 MDHEN, CDR2 SYDVKM. With V trimmed by 4 bases and J by 8 bases, 14 bases remained unmatched. DNA for the CDR3: TGTGCCAGCAGTTATACCCCACTAGGGGGCAAGGATGAGCAGTTCTTC. This gives the protein CASSYTPLGGKDEQFF.